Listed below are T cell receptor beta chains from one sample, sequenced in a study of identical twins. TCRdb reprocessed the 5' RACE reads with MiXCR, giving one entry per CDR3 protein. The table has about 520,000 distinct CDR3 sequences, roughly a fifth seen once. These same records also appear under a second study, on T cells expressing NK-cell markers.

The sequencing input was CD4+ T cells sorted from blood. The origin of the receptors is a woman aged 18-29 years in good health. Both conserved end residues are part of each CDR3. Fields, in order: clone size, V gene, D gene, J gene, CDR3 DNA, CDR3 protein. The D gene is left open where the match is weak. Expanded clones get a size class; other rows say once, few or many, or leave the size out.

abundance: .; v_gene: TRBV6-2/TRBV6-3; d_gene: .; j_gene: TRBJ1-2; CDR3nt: TGTGCCAGCAGTTACTCGAAACGGAACTATGGCTACACCTTC; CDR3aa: CASSYSKRNYGYTF
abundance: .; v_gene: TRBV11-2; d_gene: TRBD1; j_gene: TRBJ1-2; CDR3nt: TGTGCCAGCAGCAAAAGGGACAGTTTTTACTATGGCTACACCTTC; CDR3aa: CASSKRDSFYYGYTF
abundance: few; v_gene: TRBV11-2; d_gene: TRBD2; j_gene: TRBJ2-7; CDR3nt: TGTGCCAGCAGCTTAGGCCCCGAGACTAGCGGGAGACCCTACGAGCAGTACTTC; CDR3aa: CASSLGPETSGRPYEQYF
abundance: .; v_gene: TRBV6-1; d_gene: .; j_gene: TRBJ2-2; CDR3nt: TGTGCCAGCAGTGAACGGTTAGGAAGCACCGGGGAGCTGTTTTTT; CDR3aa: CASSERLGSTGELFF
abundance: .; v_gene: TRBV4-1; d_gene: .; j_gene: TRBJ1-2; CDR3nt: TGCGCCAGCAGCCGAGAATGGACCGATGCCTATGGCTACACCTTC; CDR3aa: CASSREWTDAYGYTF
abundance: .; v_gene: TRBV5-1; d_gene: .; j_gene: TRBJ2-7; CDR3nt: TGCGCCAGCAGCCCCGGGACGGTTAGCTCCTACGAGCAGTACTTC; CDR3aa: CASSPGTVSSYEQYF
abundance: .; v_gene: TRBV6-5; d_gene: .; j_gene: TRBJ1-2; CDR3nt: TGTGCCAGCAGTTTTTTCGGGGGTCCGGGCTACACCTTC; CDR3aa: CASSFFGGPGYTF
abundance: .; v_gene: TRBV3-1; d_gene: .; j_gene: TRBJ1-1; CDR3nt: TGTGCCAGCAGCCGGAGCCAGGGCGACACTGAAGCTTTCTTT; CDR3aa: CASSRSQGDTEAFF
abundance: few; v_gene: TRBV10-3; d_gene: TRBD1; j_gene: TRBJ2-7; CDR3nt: TGTGCCATCAGTCCGGGACAGGGGGCTCACGAGCAGTACTTC; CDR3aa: CAISPGQGAHEQYF
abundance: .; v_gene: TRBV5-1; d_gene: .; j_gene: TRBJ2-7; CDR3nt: TGCGCCAGCAGCTTGGAGGGGGGGCACCTCCCCGAGCAGTACTTC; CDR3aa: CASSLEGGHLPEQYF
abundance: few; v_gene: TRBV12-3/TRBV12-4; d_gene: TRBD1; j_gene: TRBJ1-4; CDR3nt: TGTGCCATCACCCCCGGACAGGGGGGAGAAAAACTGTTTTTT; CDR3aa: CAITPGQGGEKLFF
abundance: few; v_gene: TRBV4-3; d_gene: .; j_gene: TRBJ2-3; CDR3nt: TGCGCCAGCAGCCAAGCTACGGACTGGGAGGCCCCAGATACGCAGTATTTT; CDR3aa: CASSQATDWEAPDTQYF
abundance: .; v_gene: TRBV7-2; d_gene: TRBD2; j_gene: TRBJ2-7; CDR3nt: TGTGCCAGCAGCGGGGGGGTTGGATACGAGCAGTACTTC; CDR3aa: CASSGGVGYEQYF
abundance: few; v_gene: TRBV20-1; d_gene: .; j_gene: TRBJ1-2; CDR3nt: TGCAGTGCTACTCATGACTATGGCTACACCTTC; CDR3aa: CSATHDYGYTF
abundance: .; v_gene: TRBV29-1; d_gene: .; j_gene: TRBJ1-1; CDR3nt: TGCAGCGTTTTATACCCCGACAGTCCTCGTGAAGCTTTCTTT; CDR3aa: CSVLYPDSPREAFF
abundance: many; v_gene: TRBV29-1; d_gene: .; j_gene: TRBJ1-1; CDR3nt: TGCAGCGCGAGCGGACAGAGGAACACTGAAGCTTTCTTT; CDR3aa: CSASGQRNTEAFF
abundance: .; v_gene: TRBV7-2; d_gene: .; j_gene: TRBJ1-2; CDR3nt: TGTGCCAGCAGCTTAGTAGTCAGTGGCTATGGCTACACCTTC; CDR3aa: CASSLVVSGYGYTF
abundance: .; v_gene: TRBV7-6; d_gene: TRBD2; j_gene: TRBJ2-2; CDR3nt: TGTGCCAGCAGCTTAGTGGTAGCGGGAGACACCGGGGAGCTGTTTTTT; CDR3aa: CASSLVVAGDTGELFF
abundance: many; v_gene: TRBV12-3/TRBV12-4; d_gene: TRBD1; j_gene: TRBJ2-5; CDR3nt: TGTGCCAGCAGTCGACAGGGTGGCGTGGAGACCCAGTACTTC; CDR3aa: CASSRQGGVETQYF
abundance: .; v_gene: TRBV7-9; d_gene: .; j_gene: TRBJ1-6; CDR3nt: TGTGCCAGCAGCTTATTGACAGTTAAAACCCTCCACTTT; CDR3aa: CASSLLTVKTLHF
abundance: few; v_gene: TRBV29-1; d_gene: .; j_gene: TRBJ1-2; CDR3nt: TGCAGCGTTGTGTTAGTGGACGCCTATGGCTACACCTTC; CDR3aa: CSVVLVDAYGYTF
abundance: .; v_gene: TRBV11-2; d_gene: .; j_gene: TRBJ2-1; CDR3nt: TGTGCCAGCAGCTTAGTATCGGACGCCCAAACTGGGTACAATGAGCAGTTCTTC; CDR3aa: CASSLVSDAQTGYNEQFF
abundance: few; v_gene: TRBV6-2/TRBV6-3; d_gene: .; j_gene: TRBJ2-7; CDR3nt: TGTGCCAGCAGTTACGGGCCCGCCCTGAACGAGCAGTACTTC; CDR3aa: CASSYGPALNEQYF
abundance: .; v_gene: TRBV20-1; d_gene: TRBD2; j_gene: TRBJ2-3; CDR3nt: TGCAGTGCCAACCCGGGACTAGCAGCGGATACGCAGTATTTT; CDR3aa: CSANPGLAADTQYF
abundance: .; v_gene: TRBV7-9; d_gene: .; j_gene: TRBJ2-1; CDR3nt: TGTGCCAGCAGCTTAGTCGAGGGAGTCCCCTACAATGAGCAGTTCTTC; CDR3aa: CASSLVEGVPYNEQFF
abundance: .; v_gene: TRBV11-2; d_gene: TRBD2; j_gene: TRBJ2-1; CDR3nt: TGTGCCAGCAGCTTCGCCCCGACTAGCGGGGGGGCCGGTGAGCAGTTCTTC; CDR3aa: CASSFAPTSGGAGEQFF
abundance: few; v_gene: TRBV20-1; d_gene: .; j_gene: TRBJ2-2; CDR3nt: TGCAGTGCTAGTTTGACGGGGCTAGACACCGGGGAGCTGTTTTTT; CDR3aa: CSASLTGLDTGELFF
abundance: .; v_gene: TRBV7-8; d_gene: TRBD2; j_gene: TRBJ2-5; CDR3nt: TGTGCCAGCAGCTTAGGGGCTACTAGCGGGACCAAAGAGACCCAGTACTTC; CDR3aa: CASSLGATSGTKETQYF
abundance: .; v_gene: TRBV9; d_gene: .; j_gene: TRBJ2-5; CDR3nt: TGTGCCAGCAGCCCGCGGATCCAAGAGACCCAGTACTTC; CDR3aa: CASSPRIQETQYF
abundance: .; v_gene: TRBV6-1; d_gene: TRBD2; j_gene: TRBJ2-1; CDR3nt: TGTGCCAGCAGCCAACTAGCGGGTGTCCTTTCTGAGCAGTTCTTC; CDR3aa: CASSQLAGVLSEQFF
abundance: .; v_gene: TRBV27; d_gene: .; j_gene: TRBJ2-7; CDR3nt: TGTGCCAGCAGTCCTCAGCGGCCCCCCTACGAGCAGTACTTC; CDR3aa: CASSPQRPPYEQYF
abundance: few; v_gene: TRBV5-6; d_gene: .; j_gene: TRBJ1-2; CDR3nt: TGTGCCAGCAGCATGAGGAGGCTGTATGGCTACACCTTC; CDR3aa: CASSMRRLYGYTF
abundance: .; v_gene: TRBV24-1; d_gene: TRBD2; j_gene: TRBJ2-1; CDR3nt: TGTGCCACCTCGAGCGGGAAGGTCGACAATGAGCAGTTCTTC; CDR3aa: CATSSGKVDNEQFF
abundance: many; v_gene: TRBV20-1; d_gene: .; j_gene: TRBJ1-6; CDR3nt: TGCAGTGCTAGGATAGGGATCGGATCACCCCTCCACTTT; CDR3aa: CSARIGIGSPLHF
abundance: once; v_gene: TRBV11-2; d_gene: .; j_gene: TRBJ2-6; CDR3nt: TGTGCCAGCAGACGCATCTCTGGGGCCAACGTCCAGACTTTC; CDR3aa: CASRRISGANVQTF
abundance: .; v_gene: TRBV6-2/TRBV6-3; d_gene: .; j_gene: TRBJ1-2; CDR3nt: TGTGCCAGCAGTTACCCGCAGGGTGGCTACACCTTC; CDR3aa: CASSYPQGGYTF
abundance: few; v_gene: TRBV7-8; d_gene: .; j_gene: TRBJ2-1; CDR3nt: TGTGCCAGCAGCTTGGGCCGGAGCGATGAGCAGTTCTTC; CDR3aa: CASSLGRSDEQFF
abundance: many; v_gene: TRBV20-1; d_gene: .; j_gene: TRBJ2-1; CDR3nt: TGCAGTGCTCAAGGTGGCAGGGGTTCGGATGAGCAGTTCTTC; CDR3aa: CSAQGGRGSDEQFF
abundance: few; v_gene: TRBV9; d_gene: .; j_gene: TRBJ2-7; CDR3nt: TGTGCCAGCAGCAGGGGGGGGACAGCCTACGAGCAGTACTTC; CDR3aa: CASSRGGTAYEQYF
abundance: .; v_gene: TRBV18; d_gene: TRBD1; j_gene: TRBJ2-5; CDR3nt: TGTGCCAGCTCACCGGGACAGAAAGAGACCCAGTACTTC; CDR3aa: CASSPGQKETQYF
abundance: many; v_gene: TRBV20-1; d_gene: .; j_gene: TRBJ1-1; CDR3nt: TGCAGTGCGGCTGAAAACACTGAAGCTTTCTTT; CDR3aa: CSAAENTEAFF
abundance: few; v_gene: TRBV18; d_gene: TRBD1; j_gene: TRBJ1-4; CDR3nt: TGTGCCAGCTCACCACCGGGACAGGGGAATGAAAAACTGTTTTTT; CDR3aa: CASSPPGQGNEKLFF
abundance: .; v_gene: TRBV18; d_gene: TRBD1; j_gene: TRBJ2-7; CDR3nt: TGTGCCAGCTCACGGGACAGAATAACCTACGAGCAGTACTTC; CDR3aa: CASSRDRITYEQYF
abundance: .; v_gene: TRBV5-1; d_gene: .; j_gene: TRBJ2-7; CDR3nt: TGCGCCAGCAGCTTGGCCGCGGGGTCCAAAACTTACGAGCAGTACTTC; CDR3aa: CASSLAAGSKTYEQYF
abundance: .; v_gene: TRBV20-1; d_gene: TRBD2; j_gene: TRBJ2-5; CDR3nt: TGCAGTGCTAGGGGACTAGCGGGGGGGATCCAAGAGACCCAGTACTTC; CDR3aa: CSARGLAGGIQETQYF
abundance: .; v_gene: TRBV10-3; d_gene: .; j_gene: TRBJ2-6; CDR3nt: TGTGCCATCACCTTTTCTGGGGCCAACGTCCTGACTTTC; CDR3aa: CAITFSGANVLTF
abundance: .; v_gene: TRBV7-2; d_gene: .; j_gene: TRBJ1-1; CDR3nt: TGTGCCAGCAGCTTTTTTAGGGGGAACACTGAAGCTTTCTTT; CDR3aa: CASSFFRGNTEAFF
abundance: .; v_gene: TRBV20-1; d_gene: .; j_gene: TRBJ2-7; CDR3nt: TGCAGTGCGTTACCAGGTGGGGGGTCCTACGAGCAGTACTTC; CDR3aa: CSALPGGGSYEQYF
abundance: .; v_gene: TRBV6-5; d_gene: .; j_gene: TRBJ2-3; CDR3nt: TGTGCCAGCAGTTACGCAGGGGAACCCCATACGCAGTATTTT; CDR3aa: CASSYAGEPHTQYF
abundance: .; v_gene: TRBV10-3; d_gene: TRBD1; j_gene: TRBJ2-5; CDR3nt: TGTGCCATCAGTTTGGACAGGGGGTCAGAGACCCAGTACTTC; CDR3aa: CAISLDRGSETQYF
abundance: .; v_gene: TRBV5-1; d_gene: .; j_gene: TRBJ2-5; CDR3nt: TGCGCCAGCAGCTTCGTAGCGACTCAAGAGACCCAGTACTTC; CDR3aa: CASSFVATQETQYF
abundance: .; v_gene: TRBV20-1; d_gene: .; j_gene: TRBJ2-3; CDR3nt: TGCAGTGCTAGAGAAAGCGGAGATACGCAGTATTTT; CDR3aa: CSARESGDTQYF
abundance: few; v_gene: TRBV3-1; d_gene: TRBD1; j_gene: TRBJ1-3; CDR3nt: TGTGCCAGCAGCCAACCGTCGGGGACAGCCTCTGGAAACACCATATATTTT; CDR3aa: CASSQPSGTASGNTIYF
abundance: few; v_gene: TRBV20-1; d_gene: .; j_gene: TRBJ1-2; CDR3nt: TGCAGTGCTGGGTCCAGTTTCTATGGCTACACCTTC; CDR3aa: CSAGSSFYGYTF
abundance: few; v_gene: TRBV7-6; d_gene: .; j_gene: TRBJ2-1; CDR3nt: TGTGCCAGCAGCTTAGTGGCGGGAACCAATGAGCAGTTCTTC; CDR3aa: CASSLVAGTNEQFF
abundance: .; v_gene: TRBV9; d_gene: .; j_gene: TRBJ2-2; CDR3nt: TGTGCCAGCAGCGTTATACCGAACACCGGGGAGCTGTTTTTT; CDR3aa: CASSVIPNTGELFF
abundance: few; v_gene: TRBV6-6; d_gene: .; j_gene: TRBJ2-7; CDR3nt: TGTGCCAGCAGTTCCTCAGCTGGGGAGCAGTACTTC; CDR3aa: CASSSSAGEQYF